The present TCR beta chain was sequenced within a study of post-analysis software for immune sequencing data. The overall study: Recorded subtypes: relapsing-remitting, secondary progressive, progressive-relapsing; some patients unannotated. Findings of the study overall: The study found significantly lower normalized Chao1 diversity in multiple sclerosis patients than in controls. Relative to controls, patients had a few TRBV segments at higher frequency, with TRBV5-6, TRBV5-1 and TRBV20-1 among these. Strong co-clustering by F measure was seen for same-batch samples.

Germline-derived CDR1 and CDR2 are MNHEY and SMNVEV (reference sequence). CDR3 length: 15 residues. Trimming took off 1 base at V and 8 bases at J, with 16 bases between the two ends. Built from TCR beta cDNA, the libraries had unique molecular identifiers in them. Once about 0.95 to 10 million T cells were used, roughly 500,000 cDNA molecules resulted. TCRdb reprocessed the PCR reads with MiXCR, giving one entry per CDR3 protein. Of roughly 410,000 distinct CDR3 sequences detected, roughly 30% appear once; the ten largest clones hold roughly an eighth. This clonotype was seen only a few times. Antigen specificity is unknown.

The sample taken for sequencing was blood. The chain couples TRBV27 to TRBJ2-3, with D tentatively TRBD1 or TRBD2 (5 bases each). The source of this sequence is a girl aged 10 to 17 with multiple sclerosis. The chain's CDR3 is CASSLLAGLGGTQYF. CDR3 DNA sequence: TGTGCCAGCAGTTTATTGGCGGGTCTTGGGGGTACGCAGTATTTT.